A single sample gave rise to the 13 T cell receptor beta chains below, sequenced in a study of post-analysis software for immune sequencing data. Included in the TCR beta cDNA libraries were unique molecular identifiers. MiXCR was run by TCRdb on the PCR reads, yielding one entry per CDR3 protein. The repertoire holds about 760,000 distinct CDR3 sequences, with about 32% as singletons. No cognate antigen is known for these TCRs. Study observations and caveats: Patients showed TRBV5-6, TRBV5-1 and TRBV20-1 among about five TRBV segments more frequent than in controls.

Sequences were obtained from blood. The receptors come from a girl aged 10-17 years with multiple sclerosis.

This clonotype was counted only a few times. V gene TRBV6-5 combines with J gene TRBJ1-1; D is undetermined. V shed 7 bases and J shed 0 bases, with 15 bases lying between them. The germline V gene encodes CDR1 MNHEY and CDR2 SVGAGI. The CDR3 totals 15 residues. Here the CDR3 DNA reads TGTGCCAGCATTAACACCGCCTTACTGAACACTGAAGCTTTCTTT. Translation gives CASINTALLNTEAFF.

This clonotype came up a few times. The chain uses TRBV20-1 and TRBJ1-5, with 10 bases lining up with TRBD1. CDR1 DFQATT and CDR2 SNEGSKA come from the germline V gene (reference sequence). The J segment lost 5 bases and the V segment lost 3 bases, leaving 4 bases of the junction unmatched. The length of the CDR3 is 14 residues. The CDR3, as DNA: TGCAGTGCTAGGGGAGGGACAGGGGATCAGCCCCAGCATTTT. It is translated as CSARGGTGDQPQHF.

This clonotype was observed a few times. This chain links TRBV6-1 with TRBJ1-1; no reliable D call. Germline V CDR1 and CDR2: MNHNS, SASEGT. Trimming took off 5 bases at V and 0 bases at J, with 19 bases between the two ends. The CDR3 covers 17 residues. CDR3 sequence (DNA): TGTGCCAGCAGTAAGTCACGAGGGTACCCGATGAACACTGAAGCTTTCTTT. Translated: CASSKSRGYPMNTEAFF.

The sample holds a few counts of this clonotype. The CDR3 nucleotides read TGTGCCAGCAGCCTTAAGGCGGGGACCCCCGGGACCCAGTACTTC. Its translation is CASSLKAGTPGTQYF. The chain links TRBV3-1 to TRBJ2-5; D perhaps matches TRBD2 (6 bases). Germline values: CDR1 LGHDT, CDR2 YNNKEL (reference sequence). This CDR3 region has 15 residues. V was shortened by 4 bases and J by 7 bases, with 19 bases between the two germline ends.

The chain couples TRBV10-3 to TRBJ2-6; 8 bases map to TRBD1. CDR1 and CDR2 (germline): ENHRY, SYGVKD. The CDR3 spans 14 residues. J lost 9 bases, V lost 11 bases, and 12 bases had no gene match. This CDR3 reads CASNTGTGVNVLTF. CDR3 DNA: TGTGCCTCGAATACCGGGACAGGAGTCAACGTCCTGACTTTC.

The chain links TRBV11-2 to TRBJ2-1; TRBD1 agrees at 8 bases. V shed 1 base and J 7 bases; nucleotides not matched to a gene: 9. CDR1 and CDR2 from the germline V gene are SGHAT and FQNNGV. This CDR3 is 16 amino acids long. The CDR3 loop is CASSLVSRGLWNEQFF. The CDR3 DNA sequence: TGTGCCAGCAGCTTAGTCAGCAGGGGGCTTTGGAATGAGCAGTTCTTC.

CDR3 coding DNA: TGCAGTGCTAGGATCGGTGGGTATGAGCAGTTCTTC. Protein: CSARIGGYEQFF. The V call is TRBV20-1, the J call TRBJ2-1; D uncertain. V was shortened by 3 bases and J by 8 bases, with 11 bases between the two germline ends. The CDR3 consists of 12 residues. Germline V CDR1 and CDR2: DFQATT, SNEGSKA (reference sequence).

The V gene is TRBV11-2, the J gene TRBJ2-7, with 9 positions matching TRBD2. The length of the CDR3 is 15 residues. The V gene's germline CDR1 is SGHAT and CDR2 FQNNGV. J gave up 0 bases and V 5 bases, and 5 bases lay outside the gene matches. The CDR3 here is CASSTGLAFSYEQYF. The CDR3 DNA reads as TGTGCCAGCAGCACCGGACTAGCGTTCTCCTACGAGCAGTACTTC.

This clonotype has only a few counts. V is TRBV7-9 and J is TRBJ2-1; 7 nucleotides match TRBD2. Germline V lookup: CDR1 SEHNR, CDR2 FQNEAQ (reference sequence). With 5 bases clipped from V and 4 bases from J, the junction kept 8 bases outside the gene matches. The CDR3 contains 15 residues. The CDR3: CASSPVSRGYNEQFF. The CDR3 nucleotides are TGTGCCAGCAGCCCTGTCTCGCGGGGGTACAATGAGCAGTTCTTC.

This clonotype was seen many times. The chain carries TRBV4-3 and TRBJ2-1; D gene unclear. The CDR3 is made up of 14 amino acids. Germline V gene lookup returns CDR1 LGHNA and CDR2 YSLEER. V lost 0 bases to trimming and J lost 10 bases, with 13 bases between them. The CDR3 nucleotides are TGCGCCAGCAGCCAAGATCCGAGGAGAGGCGAGCAGTTCTTC. Protein product: CASSQDPRRGEQFF.

A few counts support this clonotype. The gene calls are TRBV4-3 and TRBJ2-3, with 7 bases lining up with TRBD1. The V gene end was trimmed by 4 bases and the J gene end by 0 bases; junction bases not matched to a gene: 10. The CDR3 totals 17 residues. From germline, CDR1 is LGHNA and CDR2 YSLEER. CDR3 DNA sequence: TGCGCCAGCAGCCCTACGCCCGGACAGGCGAGCACAGATACGCAGTATTTT. Encoded protein: CASSPTPGQASTDTQYF.

This clonotype occurred a few times. The rearrangement uses TRBV7-9 and TRBJ1-2; 7 bases match TRBD1. Germline values: CDR1 SEHNR, CDR2 FQNEAQ (reference sequence). There are 16 residues in the CDR3. The J segment lost 7 bases and the V segment lost 5 bases, leaving 16 bases of the junction unmatched. CDR3 nucleotides: TGTGCCAGCAGCCTTAGTTCGGTGCAGGGGGGCTTTGGCTACACCTTC. It yields the protein CASSLSSVQGGFGYTF.

The chain has TRBV20-1 and TRBJ1-4; D gene ambiguous. The CDR3 runs to 13 residues. V dropped 5 bases and J dropped 4 bases, with 11 bases sitting between them. Germline V lookup: CDR1 DFQATT, CDR2 SNEGSKA (reference sequence). The CDR3 spells CSAVKGVNEKLFF. CDR3 nucleotides: TGCAGTGCTGTAAAGGGAGTTAATGAAAAACTGTTTTTT.